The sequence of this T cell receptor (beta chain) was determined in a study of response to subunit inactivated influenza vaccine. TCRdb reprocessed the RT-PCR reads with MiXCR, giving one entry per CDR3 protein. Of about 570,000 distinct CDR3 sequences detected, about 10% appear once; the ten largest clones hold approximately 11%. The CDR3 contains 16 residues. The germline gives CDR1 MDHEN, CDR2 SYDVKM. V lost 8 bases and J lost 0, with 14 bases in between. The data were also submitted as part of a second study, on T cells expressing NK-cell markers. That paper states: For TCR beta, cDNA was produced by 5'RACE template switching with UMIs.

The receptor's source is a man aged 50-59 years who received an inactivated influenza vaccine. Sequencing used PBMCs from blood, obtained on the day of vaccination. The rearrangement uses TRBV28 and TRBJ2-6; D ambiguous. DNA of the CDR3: TGTGCCAGCGAAAAATGGGATTACTCTGGGGCCAACGTCCTGACTTTC. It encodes CASEKWDYSGANVLTF.